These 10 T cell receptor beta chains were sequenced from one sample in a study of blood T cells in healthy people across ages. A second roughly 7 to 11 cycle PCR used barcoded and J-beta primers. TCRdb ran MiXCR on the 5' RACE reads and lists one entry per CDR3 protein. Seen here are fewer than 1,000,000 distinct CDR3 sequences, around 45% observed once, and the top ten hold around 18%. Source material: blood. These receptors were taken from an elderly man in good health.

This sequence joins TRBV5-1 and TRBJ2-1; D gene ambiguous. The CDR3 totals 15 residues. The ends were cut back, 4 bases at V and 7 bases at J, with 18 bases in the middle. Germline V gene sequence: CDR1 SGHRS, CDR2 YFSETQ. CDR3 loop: CASSPGLDLGNEQFF. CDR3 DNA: TGCGCCAGCAGCCCCGGTTTGGATCTAGGTAATGAGCAGTTCTTC.

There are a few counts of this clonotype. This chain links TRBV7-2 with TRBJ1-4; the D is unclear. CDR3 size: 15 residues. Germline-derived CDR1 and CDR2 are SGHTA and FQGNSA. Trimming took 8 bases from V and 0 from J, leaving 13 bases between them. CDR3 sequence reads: CASAIESATNEKLFF. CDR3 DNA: TGTGCCAGCGCCATCGAGTCTGCAACTAATGAAAAACTGTTTTTT.

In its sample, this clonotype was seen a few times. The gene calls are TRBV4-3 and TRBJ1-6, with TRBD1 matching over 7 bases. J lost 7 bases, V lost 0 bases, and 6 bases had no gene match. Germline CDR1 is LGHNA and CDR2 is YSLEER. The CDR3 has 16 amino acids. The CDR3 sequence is CASSQDGGRGNSPLHF. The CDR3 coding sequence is TGCGCCAGCAGCCAAGATGGGGGCAGGGGGAATTCACCCCTCCACTTT.

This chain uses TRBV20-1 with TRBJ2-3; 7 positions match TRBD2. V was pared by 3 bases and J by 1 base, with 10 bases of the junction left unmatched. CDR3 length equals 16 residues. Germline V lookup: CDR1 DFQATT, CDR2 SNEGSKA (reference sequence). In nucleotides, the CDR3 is TGCAGTGCTAGCCCCTCACTAGCGACCGGCACAGATACGCAGTATTTT. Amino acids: CSASPSLATGTDTQYF.

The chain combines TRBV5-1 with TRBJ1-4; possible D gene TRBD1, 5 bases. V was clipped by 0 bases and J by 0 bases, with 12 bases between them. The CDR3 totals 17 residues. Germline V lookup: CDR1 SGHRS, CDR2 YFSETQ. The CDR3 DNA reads TGCGCCAGCAGCTTGGGGGCAGGGCTAACAACTAATGAAAAACTGTTTTTT. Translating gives CASSLGAGLTTNEKLFF.

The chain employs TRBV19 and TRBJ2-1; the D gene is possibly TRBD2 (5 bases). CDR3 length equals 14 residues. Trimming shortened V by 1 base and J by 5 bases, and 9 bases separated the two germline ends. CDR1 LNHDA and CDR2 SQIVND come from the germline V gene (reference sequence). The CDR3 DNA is TGTGCCAGTAGTATAGGGGGAGCTAACAATGAGCAGTTCTTC. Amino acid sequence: CASSIGGANNEQFF. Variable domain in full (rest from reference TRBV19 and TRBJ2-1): DGGITQSPKYLFRKEGQNVTLSCEQNLNHDAMYWYRQDPGQGLRLIYYSQIVNDFQKGDIAEGYSVSREKKESFPLTVTSAQKNPTAFYLCASSIGGANNEQFFGPGTRLTVL.

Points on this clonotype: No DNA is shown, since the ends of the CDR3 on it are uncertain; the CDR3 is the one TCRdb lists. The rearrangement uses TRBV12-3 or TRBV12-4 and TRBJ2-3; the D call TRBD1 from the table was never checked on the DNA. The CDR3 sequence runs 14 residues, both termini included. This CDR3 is CASSFAGGTDTEYF.

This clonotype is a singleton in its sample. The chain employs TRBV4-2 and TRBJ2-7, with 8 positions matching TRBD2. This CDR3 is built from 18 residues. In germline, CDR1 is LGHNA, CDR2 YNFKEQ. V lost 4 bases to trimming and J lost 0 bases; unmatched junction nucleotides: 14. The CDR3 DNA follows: TGTGCCAGCAGCCGACGGAGTACTAGCGGCCCTATCTCCTACGAGCAGTACTTC. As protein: CASSRRSTSGPISYEQYF.

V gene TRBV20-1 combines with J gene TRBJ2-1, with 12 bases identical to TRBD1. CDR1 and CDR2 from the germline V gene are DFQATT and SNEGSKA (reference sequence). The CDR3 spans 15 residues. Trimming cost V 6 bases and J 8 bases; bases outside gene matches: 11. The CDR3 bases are TGCAGTGCGGGACAGGGGGCAAGTTTTTGGGATGAGCAGTTCTTC. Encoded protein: CSAGQGASFWDEQFF.

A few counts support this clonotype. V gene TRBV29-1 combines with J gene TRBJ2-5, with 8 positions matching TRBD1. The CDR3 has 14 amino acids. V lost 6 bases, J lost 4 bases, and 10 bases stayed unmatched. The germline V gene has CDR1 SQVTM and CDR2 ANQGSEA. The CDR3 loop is CSVGSTGAGETQYF. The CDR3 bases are TGCAGCGTGGGATCGACAGGGGCAGGAGAGACCCAGTACTTC.